The clone carrying this T cell receptor (beta chain) was recorded at least ten times. No antigen is known for it. The assay was immunoSEQ multiplex PCR, and TCRdb's table has in-frame clones only and misses some. The table includes more than 250,000 clones, approximately 95% detected once. This entry belongs to a study of T cell responses to AZD1222 COVID-19 vaccine. General observations from the study: Nearly half of the spike-specific TCRs reportedly recognize variant regions that carry no mutations.

The V gene's germline CDR1 is MNHEY and CDR2 SVGAGI. The CDR3 loop spans 15 amino acids. With 6 bases clipped from V and 3 bases from J, the junction kept 4 bases outside the gene matches. This receptor was taken from an adult in good health. The chain couples TRBV6-5 to TRBJ2-1; TRBD2 matches at 11 bases. The sequencing used peripheral blood, collected on day 0 of AZD1222 vaccination. CDR3 sequence (DNA): TGTGCCAGCAGCCCGGGACTAGCGGACTACAATGAGCAGTTCTTC. It is translated as CASSPGLADYNEQFF.